This is a list of T cell receptor beta chains from one sample in a study of CD8 T cells in ankylosing spondylitis. Each CDR3 protein gets one entry after TCRdb re-called the 5' RACE reads with MiXCR. The sample has around 180,000 distinct CDR3 sequences, 15% to 20% seen once. The sequenced sample consisted of blood, either unsorted or a sorted T cell fraction (not recorded which). Receptors originate from a male donor under 30 with ankylosing spondylitis or in good health (not recorded which). CDR3s include the opening cysteine and the closing phenylalanine or tryptophan. For some rows the clone size is stated as once, few or many, or as a class when expanded; others skip it.

v_gene: TRBV4-3
j_gene: TRBJ2-7
abundance: -
CDR3aa: CASSQDQTSVAYEQYF

v_gene: TRBV25-1
j_gene: TRBJ2-7
abundance: -
CDR3aa: CASSEFGEQYF

v_gene: TRBV6-5
j_gene: TRBJ2-1
abundance: many
CDR3aa: CASSYARGLNEQFF

v_gene: TRBV30
j_gene: TRBJ1-1
abundance: many
CDR3aa: CAGMRGRNTEAFF

v_gene: TRBV7-8
j_gene: TRBJ2-7
abundance: few
CDR3aa: CASSLRAKNEQYF

v_gene: TRBV5-1
j_gene: TRBJ2-1
abundance: once
CDR3aa: CASSLVRVGRGVGEQFF

v_gene: TRBV7-9
j_gene: TRBJ2-1
abundance: many
CDR3aa: CASSPQRVGYEQFF

v_gene: TRBV29-1
j_gene: TRBJ2-1
abundance: -
CDR3aa: CSVEGRAGYNNEQFF

v_gene: TRBV4-1
j_gene: TRBJ2-2
abundance: -
CDR3aa: CASSQVSGTGELFF

v_gene: TRBV20-1
j_gene: TRBJ2-1
abundance: many
CDR3aa: CSADPTSGTYNEQFF

v_gene: TRBV5-1
j_gene: TRBJ2-5
abundance: many
CDR3aa: CASSLEGNGETQYF

v_gene: TRBV11-3
j_gene: TRBJ2-3
abundance: many
CDR3aa: CASSTSVTDTQYF

v_gene: TRBV6-5
j_gene: TRBJ2-1
abundance: -
CDR3aa: CASRNRGWGEQFF

v_gene: TRBV12-3/TRBV12-4
j_gene: TRBJ2-1
abundance: few
CDR3aa: CASSLALVGTGHNEQFF

v_gene: TRBV20-1
j_gene: TRBJ2-6
abundance: few
CDR3aa: CSARGPLATSLTF

v_gene: TRBV5-4
j_gene: TRBJ2-1
abundance: -
CDR3aa: CDSSLVSSNEQFF

v_gene: TRBV7-6
j_gene: TRBJ2-2
abundance: many
CDR3aa: CASSLGELGELFF

v_gene: TRBV29-1
j_gene: TRBJ1-1
abundance: -
CDR3aa: CSVGGLKAGAFF

v_gene: TRBV20-1
j_gene: TRBJ2-7
abundance: -
CDR3aa: CSASIRTSFLHEQYF

v_gene: TRBV5-1
j_gene: TRBJ2-6
abundance: many
CDR3aa: CASSRTGGSGANVLTF

v_gene: TRBV11-3
j_gene: TRBJ2-2
abundance: many
CDR3aa: CASSYLRAGNAGELFF

v_gene: TRBV6-4
j_gene: TRBJ2-2
abundance: many
CDR3aa: CASSDGTGAGELFF

v_gene: TRBV6-5
j_gene: TRBJ2-1
abundance: few
CDR3aa: CASSDGGGYFNEQFF

v_gene: TRBV20-1
j_gene: TRBJ1-1
abundance: many
CDR3aa: CSAVRGSLNTEAFF

v_gene: TRBV29-1
j_gene: TRBJ2-7
abundance: -
CDR3aa: CSAVDMVGGRYEQYF